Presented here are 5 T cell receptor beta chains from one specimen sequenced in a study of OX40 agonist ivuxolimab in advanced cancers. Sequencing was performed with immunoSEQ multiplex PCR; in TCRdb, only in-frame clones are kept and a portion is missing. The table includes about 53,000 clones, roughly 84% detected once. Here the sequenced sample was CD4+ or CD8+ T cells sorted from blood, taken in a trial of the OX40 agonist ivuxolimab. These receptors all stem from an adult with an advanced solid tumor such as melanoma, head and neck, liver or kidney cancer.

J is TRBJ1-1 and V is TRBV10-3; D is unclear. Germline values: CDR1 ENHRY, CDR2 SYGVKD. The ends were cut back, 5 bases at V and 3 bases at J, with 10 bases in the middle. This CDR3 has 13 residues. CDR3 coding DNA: TGTGCCATCAGTTCGGGGAGAGACACTGAAGCTTTCTTT. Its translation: CAISSGRDTEAFF.

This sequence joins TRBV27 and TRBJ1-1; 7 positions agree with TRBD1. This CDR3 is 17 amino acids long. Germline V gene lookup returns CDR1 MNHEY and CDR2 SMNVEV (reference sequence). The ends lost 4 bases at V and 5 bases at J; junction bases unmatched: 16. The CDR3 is CASSSPIDRARGTEAFF. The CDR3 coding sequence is TGTGCCAGCAGTTCCCCAATCGACAGGGCCAGGGGAACTGAAGCTTTCTTT.

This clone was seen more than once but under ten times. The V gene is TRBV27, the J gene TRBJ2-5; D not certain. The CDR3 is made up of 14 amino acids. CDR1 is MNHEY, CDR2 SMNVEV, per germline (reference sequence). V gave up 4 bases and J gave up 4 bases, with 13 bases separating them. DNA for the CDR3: TGTGCCAGCAGTTCTCCAGCCAGAGGAGAGACCCAGTACTTC. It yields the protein CASSSPARGETQYF.

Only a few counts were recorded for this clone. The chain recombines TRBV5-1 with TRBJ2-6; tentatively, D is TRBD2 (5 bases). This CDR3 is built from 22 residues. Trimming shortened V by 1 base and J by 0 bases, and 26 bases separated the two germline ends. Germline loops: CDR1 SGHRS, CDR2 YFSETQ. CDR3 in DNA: TGCGCCAGCAGCTTGAGCCCCTTCCTCGCGGAGGTGCGACGCTCTGGGGCCAACGTCCTGACTTTC. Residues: CASSLSPFLAEVRRSGANVLTF. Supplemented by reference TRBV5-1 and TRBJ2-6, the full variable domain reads KAGVTQTPRYLIKTRGQQVTLSCSPISGHRSVSWYQQTPGQGLQFLFEYFSETQRNKGNFPGRFSGRQFSNSRSEMNVSTLELGDSALYLCASSLSPFLAEVRRSGANVLTFGAGSRLTVL.

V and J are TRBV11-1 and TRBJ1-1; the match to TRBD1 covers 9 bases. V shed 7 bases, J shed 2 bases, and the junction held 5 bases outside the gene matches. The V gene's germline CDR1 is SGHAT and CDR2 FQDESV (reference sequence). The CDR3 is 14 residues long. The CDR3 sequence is CASKRGQGNTEAFF. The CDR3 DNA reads TGTGCCAGCAAGAGGGGACAGGGAAACACTGAAGCTTTCTTT.